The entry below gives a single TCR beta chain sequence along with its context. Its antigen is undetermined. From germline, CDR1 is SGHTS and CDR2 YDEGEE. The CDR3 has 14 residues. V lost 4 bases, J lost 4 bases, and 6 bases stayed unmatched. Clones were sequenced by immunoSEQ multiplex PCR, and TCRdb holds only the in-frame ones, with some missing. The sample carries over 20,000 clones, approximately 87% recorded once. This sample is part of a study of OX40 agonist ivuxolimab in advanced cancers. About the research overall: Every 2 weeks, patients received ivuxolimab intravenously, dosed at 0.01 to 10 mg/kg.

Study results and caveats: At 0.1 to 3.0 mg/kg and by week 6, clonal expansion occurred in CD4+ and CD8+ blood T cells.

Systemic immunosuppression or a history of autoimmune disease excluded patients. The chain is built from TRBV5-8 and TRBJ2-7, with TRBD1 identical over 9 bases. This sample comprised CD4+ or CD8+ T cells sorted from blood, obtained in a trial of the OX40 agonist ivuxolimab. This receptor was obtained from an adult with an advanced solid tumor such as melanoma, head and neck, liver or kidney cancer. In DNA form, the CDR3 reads TGTGCCAGCAGCCTTCCGGGACAGGGATACGAGCAGTACTTC. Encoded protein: CASSLPGQGYEQYF.